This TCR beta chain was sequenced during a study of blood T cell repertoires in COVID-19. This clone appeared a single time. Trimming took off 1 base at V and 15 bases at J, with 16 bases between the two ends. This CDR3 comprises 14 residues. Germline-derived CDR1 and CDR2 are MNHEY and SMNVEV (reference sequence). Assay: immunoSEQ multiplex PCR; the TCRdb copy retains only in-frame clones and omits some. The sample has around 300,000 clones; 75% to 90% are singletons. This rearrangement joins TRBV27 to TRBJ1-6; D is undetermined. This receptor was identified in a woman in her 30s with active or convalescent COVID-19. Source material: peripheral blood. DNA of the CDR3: TGTGCCAGCAGTTTATGGCACCCGAGAGGACTCCTCCACTTT. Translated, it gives CASSLWHPRGLLHF.